This TCR beta chain emerged from a study of blood T cell repertoires in COVID-19. CDR1 MDHEN and CDR2 SYDVKM come from the germline V gene. The CDR3 runs 16 residues. V lost 3 bases to trimming and J lost 2 bases; unmatched junction nucleotides: 3. TCRdb's copy holds only in-frame clones and misses some; the assay was immunoSEQ multiplex PCR. The sample lists 140,000 or so clones; 75% to 85% were seen once. The specimen sequenced was peripheral blood. The clonotype comes from a woman older than 75 with acute or convalescent COVID-19. The chain combines TRBV28 with TRBJ1-5, with TRBD1 matching over 11 bases. The CDR3 nucleotides are TGTGCCAGCAGTTTGACGGGACAGGGGGGCAATCAGCCCCAGCATTTT. This translates into CASSLTGQGGNQPQHF.